These T cell receptor beta chains were read from a single sample in a study of blood T cell repertoires in COVID-19. Assay: immunoSEQ multiplex PCR; the TCRdb copy retains only in-frame clones and omits some. This table holds more than 200,000 clones, approximately 90% found once. Input material: peripheral blood. The receptors were gathered from a woman in her thirties or forties who had recovered from COVID-19. Both conserved end residues are part of each CDR3. D genes are given only for firm matches. Some rows have no size entry. The others give once, few or many, or a class for an expanded clone.

v_call	j_call	clone_size	d_call	cdr3_nt	cdr3_aa
TRBV7-6	TRBJ2-6	-	TRBD2	TGTGCCAGCAGCCCTAGCGGGGGGGCCCCTGGGGCCAACGTCCTGACTTTC	CASSPSGGAPGANVLTF
TRBV4-3	TRBJ1-4	-	TRBD1	TGCGCCAGCAGCCAAGACCGGGACAGGTATAATGAAAAACTGTTTTTT	CASSQDRDRYNEKLFF
TRBV15	TRBJ1-2	-	-	TGTGCCACCAGCGGCGGGTTAGAGGAATGGGATGGCTACACCTTC	CATSGGLEEWDGYTF
TRBV28	TRBJ2-7	-	TRBD1	TGTGCCAGCAGTTATACAGGGGGCTCCTACGAGCAGTACTTC	CASSYTGGSYEQYF
TRBV12-3/TRBV12-4	TRBJ2-7	once	-	TGTGCCAGCAGTTTAGGGTTAGACGAGCAGTACTTC	CASSLGLDEQYF
TRBV19	TRBJ2-7	-	-	TGTGCCAGTAGTCAGGGGATCTACACCTACGAGCAGTACTTC	CASSQGIYTYEQYF
TRBV7-9	TRBJ2-1	-	TRBD1	TGTGCCAGCAGCCCGGGACAGTTGAGCTCCTACAATGAGCAGTTCTTC	CASSPGQLSSYNEQFF
TRBV28	TRBJ1-1	-	TRBD1	TGTGCCTCGAAGGCCGGGACAGGGGGCACTGAAGCTTTCTTT	CASKAGTGGTEAFF
TRBV24-1	TRBJ2-1	few	TRBD2	TGTGCCACCAGTGTCCGAGGGCTAGCGGGGGGTAATAAGCAGTTCTTC	CATSVRGLAGGNKQFF
TRBV5-1	TRBJ2-5	-	TRBD1	TGCGCCAGCAGCTTCCTGCCGGGACAGCAAGAGACCCAGTACTTC	CASSFLPGQQETQYF
TRBV7-2	TRBJ2-1	-	TRBD1	TGTGCCAGCAGCCAGGGACAGGGAACCTACAATGAGCAGTTCTTC	CASSQGQGTYNEQFF
TRBV4-1	TRBJ2-7	-	-	TGCGCCAGCAGCCAAGATTGGGAGCGAATGGGTTCCTACGAGCAGTACTTC	CASSQDWERMGSYEQYF
TRBV19	TRBJ2-6	-	TRBD1	TGTGCCAGTAGTATCACAGGGGGCGCCTCTGGGGCCAACGTCCTGACTTTC	CASSITGGASGANVLTF
TRBV19	TRBJ2-7	-	-	TGTGCCAGTAATAACTTGCACCGGGGGAGCTCCTACGAGCAGTACTTC	CASNNLHRGSSYEQYF
TRBV6-2/TRBV6-3	TRBJ2-3	-	-	TGTGCCAGCAGTCCCAGGGGGGAGGGCACAGATACGCAGTATTTT	CASSPRGEGTDTQYF
TRBV7-9	TRBJ2-7	-	TRBD1	TGTGCCAGCAGCCGATCCGACAGGGCCTACGAGCAGTACTTC	CASSRSDRAYEQYF
TRBV5-1	TRBJ1-2	-	TRBD1	TGCGCCAGCAGCTTACAGGACAGGAACTATGGCTACACCTTC	CASSLQDRNYGYTF
TRBV7-2	TRBJ1-2	-	TRBD1	TGTGCCAGCAGCCCGACAGGGTATGGCTACACCTTC	CASSPTGYGYTF
TRBV3-1/TRBV3-2	TRBJ2-5	-	-	TGTGCCAGCAGCCAAGCCTTAGGCGGGCAGGCGACTCAAGAGACCCAGTACTTC	CASSQALGGQATQETQYF
TRBV7-2	TRBJ1-2	-	-	TGTGCCAGCAGCTTAGGTGGAGGGCTCTATGGCTACACCTTC	CASSLGGGLYGYTF
TRBV7-2	TRBJ2-1	-	TRBD2	TGTGCCAGCAGCTCCTCGGGACTAGCGATCAATGAGCAGTTCTTC	CASSSSGLAINEQFF
TRBV7-2	TRBJ1-1	-	-	TGTGCCAGCAGCCTAATGCAGGCAAGTGAAGCTTTCTTT	CASSLMQASEAFF
TRBV6-5	TRBJ1-3	-	-	TGTGCCAGCAGTTATGCGGTAGGGGCTGGAAACACCATATATTTT	CASSYAVGAGNTIYF
TRBV19	TRBJ2-3	-	TRBD2	TGTGCCAGTAGTGCACAACTGACTAGCGGGAGGGCCAGAGATACGCAGTATTTT	CASSAQLTSGRARDTQYF
TRBV2	TRBJ2-1	-	TRBD2	TGTGCCAGCAGTGAAAGGGGTAGAGGGGTAGCGGGAGTTTGGTACAATGAGCAGTTCTTC	CASSERGRGVAGVWYNEQFF
TRBV6-6	TRBJ2-7	-	TRBD1	TGTGCCAGCAGCCAAGGGCAGGGGGCGAGCTACGAGCAGTACTTC	CASSQGQGASYEQYF
TRBV19	TRBJ1-2	-	TRBD1	TGTGCCAGTAGATCCCCCGGGACAGGGGGACGTTTTAACTATGGCTACACCTTC	CASRSPGTGGRFNYGYTF
TRBV18	TRBJ1-6	-	TRBD1	TGTGCCAGCTCACCACAGGGGGCTAATTCACCCCTCCACTTT	CASSPQGANSPLHF
TRBV6-5	TRBJ1-5	-	-	TGTGCCAGCAGTCGGAGGGAGGGTCAGCCCCAGCATTTT	CASSRREGQPQHF
TRBV6-5	TRBJ1-2	few	-	TGTGCCAGCAGTTACTCCGGGCAGGGCTGGAGCTACACCTTC	CASSYSGQGWSYTF
TRBV4-3	TRBJ1-2	-	-	TGCGCCAGCAGCCAAGATACAAACAGATTCAACTATGGCTACACCTTC	CASSQDTNRFNYGYTF
TRBV13	TRBJ2-1	-	TRBD2	TGTGCCAGCAGACCACTAGCGGGAGGGTTAAATGAGCAGTTCTTC	CASRPLAGGLNEQFF
TRBV15	TRBJ2-1	-	TRBD2	TGTGCCACCAGCAGGGAAGGACTAGCGGGTGCCTACAATGAGCAGTTCTTC	CATSREGLAGAYNEQFF
TRBV27	TRBJ1-1	few	TRBD1	TGTGCCAGCAGTCACAGGGGGCTCCGGGTTAACACTGAAGCTTTCTTT	CASSHRGLRVNTEAFF
TRBV18	TRBJ2-7	-	-	TGTGCCAGCTCACCGGGGAGCTACGAGCAGTACTTC	CASSPGSYEQYF
TRBV2	TRBJ1-4	-	TRBD1	TGTGCCAGCAGCCGGACAGGGGCAAGGGAAAAACTGTTTTTT	CASSRTGAREKLFF
TRBV27	TRBJ2-7	-	TRBD1	TGTGCCAGCCGCAGGGGGCGATTTACCGAGCAGTACTTC	CASRRGRFTEQYF
TRBV24-1	TRBJ2-1	-	-	TGTGCCACCAGTGACCCGACAGGAGGAAATTTCAATGAGCAGTTCTTC	CATSDPTGGNFNEQFF
TRBV7-2	TRBJ2-2	-	TRBD2	TGTGCCAGCAGCTTGGTGGCTAGCGGGAACACCGGGGAGCTGTTTTTT	CASSLVASGNTGELFF
TRBV6-5	TRBJ2-7	-	TRBD1	TGTGCCAGCAGGGTCGATACGACAGGGAAGGAGGAGCAGTACTTC	CASRVDTTGKEEQYF
TRBV11-1	TRBJ2-7	few	-	TGTGCCAGCAGCTTAGGGGCCGGGAGCTCCTACGAGCAGTACTTC	CASSLGAGSSYEQYF
TRBV21-1	TRBJ2-3	-	-	TGTGCCAGCACCCCAGGACTAGCGGATAGCACAGATACGCAGTATTTT	CASTPGLADSTDTQYF
TRBV28	TRBJ2-5	-	-	TGTGCCAGCAGTTCCTATACAGGGAGGGCGGCCCAAGAGACCCAGTACTTC	CASSSYTGRAAQETQYF
TRBV2	TRBJ2-2	-	-	TGTGCCAGCCTCGCTACAGAGAACACCGGGGAGCTGTTTTTT	CASLATENTGELFF
TRBV20-1	TRBJ2-3	-	TRBD2	TGCAGTGCTAGTCGACTAGCGGGAGGGGGTGGAGATACGCAGTATTTT	CSASRLAGGGGDTQYF
TRBV19	TRBJ1-3	-	TRBD1	TGTGCCAGTAGTCCGCCAGGGGGGACCTCTGGAAACACCATATATTTT	CASSPPGGTSGNTIYF
TRBV6-5	TRBJ2-7	-	-	TGTGCCTCCCGGCCCGGGGGGCAGGGGTCCTACGAGCAGTACTTC	CASRPGGQGSYEQYF
TRBV2	TRBJ2-3	-	TRBD1	TGTGCCAGCAGTAGCGGACAGGGATTCACAGATACGCAGTATTTT	CASSSGQGFTDTQYF
TRBV6-1	TRBJ2-2	-	TRBD2	TGTGCCAGCAGTGAGGGCAGCCCGGGAGGGCCTAAAGGGGAGCTGTTTTTT	CASSEGSPGGPKGELFF
TRBV15	TRBJ1-1	-	-	TGTGCCACCAGCCCCCGGGGGGACATTTTTTTGAACACTGAAGCTTTCTTT	CATSPRGDIFLNTEAFF
TRBV11-3	TRBJ2-7	-	TRBD1	TGTGCCAGCAGTCCGGGACAGGGCCTCTCCTACGAGCAGTACTTC	CASSPGQGLSYEQYF